This TCR beta chain was sequenced in a study of T cells in localized non-small cell lung cancer. As regards this clone: Antigen specificity is unknown.

Study-wide results and limits: The appearance of a median roughly 58 of the top 100 tumor clones was seen in adjacent lung. Uninvolved adjacent lung showed higher T cell clonality than tumor.

Trimming removed 0 bases at V and 10 bases at J, with 15 bases between. This CDR3 contains 14 residues. The germline CDR1 and CDR2 sequences are KGHSH and LQKENI. Some clones are missing from TCRdb's copy, which holds only in-frame ones; the method was immunoSEQ multiplex PCR. The sample has some 52,000 clones; 60% to 85% are singletons. The source material was PBMCs, sampled before any cancer treatment. This rearrangement joins TRBV18 to TRBJ1-2, with D uncertain. The sequence was collected from a woman between 35 and 75 years old with stage II lung adenocarcinoma. The CDR3 region is CASSPPADLRDYTF. The CDR3 DNA reads as TGTGCCAGCTCACCACCAGCTGACCTGAGGGACTACACCTTC.